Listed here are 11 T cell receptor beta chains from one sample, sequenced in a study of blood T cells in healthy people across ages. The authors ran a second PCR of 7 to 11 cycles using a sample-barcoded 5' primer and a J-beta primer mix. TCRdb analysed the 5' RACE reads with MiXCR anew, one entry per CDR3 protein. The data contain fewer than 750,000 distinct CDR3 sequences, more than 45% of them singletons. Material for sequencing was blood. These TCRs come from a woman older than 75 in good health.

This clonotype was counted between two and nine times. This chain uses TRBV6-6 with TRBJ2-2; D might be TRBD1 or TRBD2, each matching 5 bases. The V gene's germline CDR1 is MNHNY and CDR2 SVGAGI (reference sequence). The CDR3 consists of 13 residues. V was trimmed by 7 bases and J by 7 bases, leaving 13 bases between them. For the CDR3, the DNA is TGTGCCAGCACGAGTCGAGGGGACGGGGAGCTGTTTTTT. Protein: CASTSRGDGELFF.

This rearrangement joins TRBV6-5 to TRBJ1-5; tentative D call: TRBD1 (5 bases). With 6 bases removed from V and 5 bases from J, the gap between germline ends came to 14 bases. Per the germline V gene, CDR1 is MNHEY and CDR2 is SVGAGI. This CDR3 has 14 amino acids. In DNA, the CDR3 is TGTGCCAGCAGGCAGGGTCCCCGACATCAGCCCCAGCATTTT. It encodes CASRQGPRHQPQHF.

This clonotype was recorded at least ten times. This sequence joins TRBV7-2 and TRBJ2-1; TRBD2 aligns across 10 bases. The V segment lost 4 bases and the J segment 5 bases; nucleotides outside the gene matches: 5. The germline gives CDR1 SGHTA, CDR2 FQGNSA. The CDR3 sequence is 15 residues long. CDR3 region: CASSYGLAVNNEQFF. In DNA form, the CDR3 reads TGTGCCAGCAGCTACGGACTAGCGGTAAACAATGAGCAGTTCTTC.

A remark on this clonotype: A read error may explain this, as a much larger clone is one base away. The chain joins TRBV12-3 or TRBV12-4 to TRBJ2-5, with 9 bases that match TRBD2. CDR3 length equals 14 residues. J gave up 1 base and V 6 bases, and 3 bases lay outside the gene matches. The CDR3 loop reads CASRASGAQETQYF. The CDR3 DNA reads TGTGCCAGCAGGGCTAGCGGGGCCCAAGAGACCCAGTACTTC.

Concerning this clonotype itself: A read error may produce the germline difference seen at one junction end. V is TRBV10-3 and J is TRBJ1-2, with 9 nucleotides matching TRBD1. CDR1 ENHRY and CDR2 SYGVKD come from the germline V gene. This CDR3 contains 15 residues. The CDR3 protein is CAISELDRGNYGYTF. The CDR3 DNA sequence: TGCGCCATCAGTGAGTTGGACAGGGGCAACTATGGCTACACCTTC.

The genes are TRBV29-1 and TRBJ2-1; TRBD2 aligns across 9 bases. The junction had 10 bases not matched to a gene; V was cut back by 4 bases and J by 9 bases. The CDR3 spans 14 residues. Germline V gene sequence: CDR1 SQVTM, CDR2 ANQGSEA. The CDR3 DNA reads TGCAGCGTTGTTCTAGCGGGATGGGGTCGTGAGCAGTTCTTC. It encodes CSVVLAGWGREQFF.

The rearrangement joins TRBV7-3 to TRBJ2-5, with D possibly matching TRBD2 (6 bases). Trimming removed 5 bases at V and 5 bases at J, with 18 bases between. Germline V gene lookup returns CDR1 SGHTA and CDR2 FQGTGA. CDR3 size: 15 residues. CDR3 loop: CASSPWTGRLETQYF. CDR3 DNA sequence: TGTGCCAGCAGCCCATGGACTGGGAGGTTGGAGACCCAGTACTTC.

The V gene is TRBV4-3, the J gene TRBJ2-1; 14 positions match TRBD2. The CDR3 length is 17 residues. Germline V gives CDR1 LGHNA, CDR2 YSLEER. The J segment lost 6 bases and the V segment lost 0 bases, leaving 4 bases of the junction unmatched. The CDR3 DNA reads TGCGCCAGCAGCCAAGAGGGACTAGCGGGGGTCTGCAATGAGCAGTTCTTC. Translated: CASSQEGLAGVCNEQFF.

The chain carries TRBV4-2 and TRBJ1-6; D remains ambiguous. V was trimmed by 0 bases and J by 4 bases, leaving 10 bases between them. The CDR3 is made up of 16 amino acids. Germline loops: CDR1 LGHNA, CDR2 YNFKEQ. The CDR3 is CASSQDRSSYNSPLHF. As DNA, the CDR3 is TGTGCCAGCAGCCAAGATAGGTCCAGTTATAATTCACCCCTCCACTTT.

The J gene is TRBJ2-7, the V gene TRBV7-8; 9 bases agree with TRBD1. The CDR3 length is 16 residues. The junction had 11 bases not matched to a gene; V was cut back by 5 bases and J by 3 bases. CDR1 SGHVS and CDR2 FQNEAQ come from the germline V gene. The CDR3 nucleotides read TGTGCCAGCAGCCCGCGACCCGGGACAGGGAGCTACGAGCAGTACTTC. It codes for CASSPRPGTGSYEQYF. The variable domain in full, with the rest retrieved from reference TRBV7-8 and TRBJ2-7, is GAGVSQSPRYKVAKRGQDVALRCDPISGHVSLFWYQQALGQGPEFLTYFQNEAQLDKSGLPSDRFFAERPEGSVSTLKIQRTQQEDSAVYLCASSPRPGTGSYEQYFGPGTRLTVT.

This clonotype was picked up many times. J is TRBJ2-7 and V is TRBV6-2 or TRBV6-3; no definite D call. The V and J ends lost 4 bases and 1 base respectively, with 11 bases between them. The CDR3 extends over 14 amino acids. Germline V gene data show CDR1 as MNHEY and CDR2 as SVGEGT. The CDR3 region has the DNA TGTGCCAGCAGTTTCAACGCCCCTTCCTACGAGCAGTACTTC. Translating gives CASSFNAPSYEQYF.